This T cell receptor beta chain was recorded in a study of pediatric ulcerative colitis. This CDR3 region has 14 residues. The J segment lost 4 bases and the V segment lost 6 bases, leaving 6 bases of the junction unmatched. CDR1 LNHDA and CDR2 SQIVND come from the germline V gene (reference sequence). The assay was run at survey level. Measured with immunoSEQ multiplex PCR; TCRdb has only the in-frame clones, and not every one. The sample yields about 32,000 clones, roughly 78% seen once. This chain connects TRBV19 to TRBJ2-3; 8 bases fit TRBD1. Sequenced material: blood. The receptor comes from a boy younger than 18 with severe ulcerative colitis. The CDR3 bases are TGTGCCAGTAGGAGGACAGGGAGCCCAGATACGCAGTATTTT. The encoded protein is CASRRTGSPDTQYF.